This is a list of T cell receptor beta chains from one sample in a study of T cells in Graves' hyperthyroidism and ophthalmopathy. TCRdb reprocessed the multiplex PCR reads with MiXCR, giving one entry per CDR3 protein. The sample lists about 98,000 distinct CDR3 sequences, roughly 37% occurring once. Sequenced material: peripheral blood or thyroid tissue (not recorded which). The source of these receptors is a woman aged 25 to 39 with Graves' hyperthyroidism. Both conserved end residues are part of each CDR3. D genes are given only for firm matches. Not all rows give a size; the values are once, few, many and, for expanded clones, a class.

length: 16
D: TRBD1
J: TRBJ1-6
size: many
V: TRBV28
CDR3: CASSLFLNPGTGALHF
DNA: TGTGCCAGCAGTTTATTTCTCAATCCTGGGACAGGTGCCCTCCACTTT

length: 14
D: -
J: TRBJ2-5
size: many
V: TRBV20-1
CDR3: CSSTRGQGQETQYF
DNA: TGCAGTTCTACCCGAGGTCAGGGGCAAGAGACCCAGTACTTC

length: 14
D: -
J: TRBJ1-6
size: -
V: TRBV28
CDR3: CASDRDGANSPLHF
DNA: TGTGCCAGTGACCGGGACGGGGCTAATTCACCCCTCCACTTT

length: 15
D: -
J: TRBJ2-7
size: many
V: TRBV4-1
CDR3: CASSQDYTPAYEQYF
DNA: TGCGCCAGCAGCCAAGACTACACCCCGGCCTACGAGCAGTACTTC

length: 15
D: TRBD1
J: TRBJ1-1
size: many
V: TRBV5-4
CDR3: CASSLRGQGSTEAFF
DNA: TGTGCCAGCAGCTTAAGAGGACAGGGCTCCACTGAAGCTTTCTTT

length: 15
D: TRBD1
J: TRBJ1-6
size: many
V: TRBV5-1
CDR3: CASGNPGQINSPLHF
DNA: TGCGCCAGCGGCAATCCGGGACAGATTAATTCACCCCTCCACTTT

length: 20
D: TRBD2
J: TRBJ2-7
size: many
V: TRBV6-5
CDR3: CASSQMGRLAGPRSSYEQYF
DNA: TGTGCCAGCAGCCAGATGGGGCGACTAGCGGGACCCAGGAGCTCCTACGAGCAGTACTTC

length: 15
D: -
J: TRBJ2-3
size: -
V: TRBV2
CDR3: CASSFGAESTDTQYF
DNA: TGTGCCAGCAGTTTCGGGGCAGAAAGCACAGATACGCAGTATTTT

length: 14
D: -
J: TRBJ2-3
size: many
V: TRBV6-5
CDR3: CASSYGNTRDTQYF
DNA: TGTGCCAGCAGTTACGGAAATACACGGGATACGCAGTATTTT

length: 17
D: TRBD2
J: TRBJ2-2
size: many
V: TRBV4-1
CDR3: CASSPYTSGRGTGELFF
DNA: TGCGCCAGCAGCCCCTACACTAGCGGGAGAGGCACCGGGGAGCTGTTTTTT

length: 14
D: TRBD1
J: TRBJ1-5
size: many
V: TRBV5-1
CDR3: CASSFGQGDQPQHF
DNA: TGCGCCAGCAGCTTCGGACAGGGAGATCAGCCCCAGCATTTT

length: 12
D: TRBD2
J: TRBJ2-2
size: -
V: TRBV2
CDR3: CASQTSGGELFF
DNA: TGTGCCAGCCAGACTAGCGGCGGGGAGCTGTTTTTT

length: 13
D: -
J: TRBJ2-7
size: many
V: TRBV7-8
CDR3: CASSLGKLGEQYF
DNA: TGTGCCAGCAGCTTAGGAAAGTTGGGCGAGCAGTACTTC

length: 14
D: -
J: TRBJ1-5
size: many
V: TRBV28
CDR3: CASSFRYSNQPQHF
DNA: TGTGCCAGCAGTTTCCGGTATAGCAATCAGCCCCAGCATTTT

length: 13
D: -
J: TRBJ1-1
size: many
V: TRBV6-6
CDR3: CASSYNSHTEAFF
DNA: TGTGCCAGCAGTTATAACAGCCACACTGAAGCTTTCTTT

length: 15
D: TRBD2
J: TRBJ2-2
size: many
V: TRBV7-6
CDR3: CASSLSGRATGELFF
DNA: TGTGCCAGCAGCTTATCAGGGAGGGCAACCGGGGAGCTGTTTTTT

length: 13
D: TRBD1
J: TRBJ2-7
size: -
V: TRBV5-6
CDR3: CASSFGTGLEQYF
DNA: TGTGCCAGCAGCTTCGGGACAGGGCTTGAGCAGTACTTC

length: 17
D: TRBD1
J: TRBJ1-1
size: -
V: TRBV15
CDR3: CATSRRDRGRGATEAFF
DNA: TGTGCCACCAGCAGAAGGGACAGGGGAAGAGGGGCCACTGAAGCTTTCTTT

length: 13
D: -
J: TRBJ1-1
size: many
V: TRBV19
CDR3: CASSTPTYTEAFF
DNA: TGTGCCAGTAGTACTCCGACTTACACTGAAGCTTTCTTT

length: 14
D: -
J: TRBJ1-5
size: -
V: TRBV2
CDR3: CASSYRDVYQPQHF
DNA: TGTGCCAGCAGTTACCGGGACGTTTATCAGCCCCAGCATTTT

length: 16
D: -
J: TRBJ1-5
size: many
V: TRBV28
CDR3: CASSLSGTDYRQPQHF
DNA: TGTGCCAGCAGTTTAAGTGGGACGGATTATCGTCAGCCCCAGCATTTT

length: 12
D: -
J: TRBJ1-2
size: -
V: TRBV7-9
CDR3: CASSPRAGGYTF
DNA: TGTGCCAGCAGTCCTAGGGCCGGGGGCTACACCTTC

length: 12
D: TRBD2
J: TRBJ2-7
size: -
V: TRBV10-2
CDR3: CAKGLAGDEQYF
DNA: TGCGCCAAGGGACTAGCGGGAGATGAGCAGTACTTC

length: 15
D: TRBD1
J: TRBJ1-4
size: once
V: TRBV7-3
CDR3: CASSFRTGTNEKLFF
DNA: TGTGCCAGCAGCTTCCGGACAGGGACTAATGAAAAACTGTTTTTT

length: 14
D: -
J: TRBJ1-5
size: few
V: TRBV7-9
CDR3: CASSLDSNNQPQHF
DNA: TGTGCCAGCAGCCTGGACAGTAACAATCAGCCCCAGCATTTT

length: 16
D: -
J: TRBJ2-7
size: -
V: TRBV6-1
CDR3: CASSFASYRSSYEQYF
DNA: TGTGCCAGCAGTTTTGCCTCCTACAGGAGCTCCTACGAGCAGTACTTC

length: 14
D: TRBD1
J: TRBJ1-2
size: -
V: TRBV11-2
CDR3: CASSPGQGHNGYTF
DNA: TGTGCCAGCAGCCCGGGACAGGGTCACAATGGCTACACCTTC

length: 15
D: TRBD1
J: TRBJ1-4
size: many
V: TRBV28
CDR3: CASSGNRGSNEKLFF
DNA: TGTGCCAGCAGTGGCAACAGGGGAAGTAATGAAAAACTGTTTTTT

length: 14
D: -
J: TRBJ2-7
size: -
V: TRBV20-1
CDR3: CSARPGTRSYEQYF
DNA: TGCAGTGCTAGACCCGGGACTCGATCCTACGAGCAGTACTTC